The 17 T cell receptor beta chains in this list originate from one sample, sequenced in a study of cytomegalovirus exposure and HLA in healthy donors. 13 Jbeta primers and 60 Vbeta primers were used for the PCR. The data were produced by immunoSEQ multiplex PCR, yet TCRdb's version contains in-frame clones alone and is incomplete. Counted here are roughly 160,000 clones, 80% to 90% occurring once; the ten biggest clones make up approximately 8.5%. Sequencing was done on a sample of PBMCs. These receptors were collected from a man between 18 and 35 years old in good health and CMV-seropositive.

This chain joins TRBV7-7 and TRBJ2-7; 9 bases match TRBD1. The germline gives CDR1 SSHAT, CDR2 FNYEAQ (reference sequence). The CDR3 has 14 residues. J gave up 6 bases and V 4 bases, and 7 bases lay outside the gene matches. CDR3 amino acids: CASSSSGQGGEQYF. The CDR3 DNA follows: TGTGCCAGCAGCTCGTCGGGACAGGGCGGCGAGCAGTACTTC. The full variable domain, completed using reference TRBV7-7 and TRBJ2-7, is GAGVSQSPRYKVTKRGQDVTLRCDPISSHATLYWYQQALGQGPEFLTYFNYEAQPDKSGLPSDRFSAERPEGSISTLTIQRTEQRDSAMYRCASSSSGQGGEQYFGPGTRLTVT.

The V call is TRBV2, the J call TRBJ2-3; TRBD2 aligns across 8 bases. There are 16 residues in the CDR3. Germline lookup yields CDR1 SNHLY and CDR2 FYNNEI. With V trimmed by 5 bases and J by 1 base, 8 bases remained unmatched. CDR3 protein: CASSFVGLEGTDTQYF. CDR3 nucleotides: TGTGCCAGCAGTTTTGTGGGACTAGAGGGCACAGATACGCAGTATTTT.

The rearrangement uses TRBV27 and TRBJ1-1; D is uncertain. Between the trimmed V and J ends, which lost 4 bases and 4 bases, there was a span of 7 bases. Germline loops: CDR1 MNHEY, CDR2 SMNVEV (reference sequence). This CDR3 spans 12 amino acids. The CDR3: CASSSVGTEAFF. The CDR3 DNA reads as TGTGCCAGCAGTTCAGTTGGCACTGAAGCTTTCTTT.

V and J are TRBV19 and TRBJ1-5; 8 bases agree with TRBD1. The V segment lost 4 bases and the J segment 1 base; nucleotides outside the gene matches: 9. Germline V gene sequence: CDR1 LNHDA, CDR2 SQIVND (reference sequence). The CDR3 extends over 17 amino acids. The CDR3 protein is CASSKIPRTGSNQPQHF. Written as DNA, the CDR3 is TGTGCCAGTAGTAAAATTCCCCGGACAGGGAGCAATCAGCCCCAGCATTTT.

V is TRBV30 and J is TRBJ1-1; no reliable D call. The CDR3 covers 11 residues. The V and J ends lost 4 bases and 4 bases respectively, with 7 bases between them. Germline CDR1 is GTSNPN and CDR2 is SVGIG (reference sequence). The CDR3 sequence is CAWTEGTEAFF. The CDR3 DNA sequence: TGTGCCTGGACCGAGGGCACTGAAGCTTTCTTT.

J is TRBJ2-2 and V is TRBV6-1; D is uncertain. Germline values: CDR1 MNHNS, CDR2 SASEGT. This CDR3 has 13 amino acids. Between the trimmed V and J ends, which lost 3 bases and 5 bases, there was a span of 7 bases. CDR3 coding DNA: TGTGCCAGCAGTGATACCGGTACCGGGGAGCTGTTTTTT. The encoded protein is CASSDTGTGELFF.

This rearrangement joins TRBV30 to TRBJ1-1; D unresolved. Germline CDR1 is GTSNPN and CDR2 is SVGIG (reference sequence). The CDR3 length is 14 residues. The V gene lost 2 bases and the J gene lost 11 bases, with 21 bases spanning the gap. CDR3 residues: CAWSPAYEQAGAFF. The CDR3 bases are TGTGCCTGGAGTCCGGCGTACGAGCAGGCGGGCGCTTTCTTT. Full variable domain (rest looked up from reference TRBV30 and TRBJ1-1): SQTIHQWPATLVQPVGSPLSLECTVEGTSNPNLYWYRQAAGRGLQLLFYSVGIGQISSEVPQNLSASRPQDRQFILSSKKLLLSDSGFYLCAWSPAYEQAGAFFGQGTRLTVV.

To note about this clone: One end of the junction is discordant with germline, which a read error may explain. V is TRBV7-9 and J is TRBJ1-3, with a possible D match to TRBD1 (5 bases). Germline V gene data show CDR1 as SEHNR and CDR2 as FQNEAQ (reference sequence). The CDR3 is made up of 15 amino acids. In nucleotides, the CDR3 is TGTTCCAGCAGCTCCGACTCGACAGAGCGAGACACCATATATTTT. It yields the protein CSSSSDSTERDTIYF.

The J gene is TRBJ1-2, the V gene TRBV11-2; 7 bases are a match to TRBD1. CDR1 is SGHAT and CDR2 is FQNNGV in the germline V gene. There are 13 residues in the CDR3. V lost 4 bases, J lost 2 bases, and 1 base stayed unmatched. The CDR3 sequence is CASSSGQNYGYTF. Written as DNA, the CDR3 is TGTGCCAGCAGCTCGGGACAGAACTATGGCTACACCTTC.

This chain's CDR3 is CSSKTGFGEQFF. CDR3 nucleotides: TGCAGCTCTAAGACGGGTTTCGGTGAGCAGTTCTTC. The rearrangement joins TRBV29-1 to TRBJ2-1, with unresolved D. CDR1 and CDR2 from the germline V gene are SQVTM and ANQGSEA. CDR3 length: 12 amino acids. V lost 8 bases and J lost 9, with 17 bases in between.

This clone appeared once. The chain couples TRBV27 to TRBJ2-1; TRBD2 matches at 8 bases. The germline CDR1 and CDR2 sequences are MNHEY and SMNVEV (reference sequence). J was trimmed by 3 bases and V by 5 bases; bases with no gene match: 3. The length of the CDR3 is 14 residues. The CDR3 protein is CASSMGLDYNEQFF. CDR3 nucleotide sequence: TGTGCCAGCAGTATGGGACTAGACTACAATGAGCAGTTCTTC.

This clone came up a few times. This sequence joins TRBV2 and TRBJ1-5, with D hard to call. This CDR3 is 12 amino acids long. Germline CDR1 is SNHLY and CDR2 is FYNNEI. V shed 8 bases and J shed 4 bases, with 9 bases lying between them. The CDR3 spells CASEDSNQPQHF. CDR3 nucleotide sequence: TGTGCCAGCGAGGACTCTAATCAGCCCCAGCATTTT.

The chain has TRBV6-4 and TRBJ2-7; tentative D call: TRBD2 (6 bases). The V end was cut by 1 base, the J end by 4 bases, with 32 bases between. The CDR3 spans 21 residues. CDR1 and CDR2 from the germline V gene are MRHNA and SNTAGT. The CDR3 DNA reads TGTGCCAGCAGTGACTGGCACGGAGGGGTCGGGCTAACCCCCGAATCGTACGAGCAGTACTTC. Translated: CASSDWHGGVGLTPESYEQYF.

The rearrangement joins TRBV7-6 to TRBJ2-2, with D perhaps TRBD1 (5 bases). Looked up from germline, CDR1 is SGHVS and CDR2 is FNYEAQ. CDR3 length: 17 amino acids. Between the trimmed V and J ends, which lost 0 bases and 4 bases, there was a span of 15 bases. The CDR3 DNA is TGTGCCAGCAGCTTAGCGCGGCCAGGGTCGGGCACCGGGGAGCTGTTTTTT. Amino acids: CASSLARPGSGTGELFF.

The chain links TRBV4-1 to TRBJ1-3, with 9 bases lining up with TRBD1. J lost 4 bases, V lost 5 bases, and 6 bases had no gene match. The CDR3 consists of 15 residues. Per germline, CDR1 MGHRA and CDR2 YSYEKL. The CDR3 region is CASSGPGQGGNTIYF. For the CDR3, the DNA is TGCGCCAGCAGCGGACCCGGACAGGGGGGAAACACCATATATTTT.

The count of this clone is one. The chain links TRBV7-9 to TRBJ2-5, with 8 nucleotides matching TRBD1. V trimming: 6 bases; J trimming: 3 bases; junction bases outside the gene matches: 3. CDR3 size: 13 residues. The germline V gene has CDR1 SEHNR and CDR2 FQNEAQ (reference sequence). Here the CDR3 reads CASSRTGKETQYF. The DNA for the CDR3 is TGTGCCAGCAGTCGGACAGGGAAAGAGACCCAGTACTTC.

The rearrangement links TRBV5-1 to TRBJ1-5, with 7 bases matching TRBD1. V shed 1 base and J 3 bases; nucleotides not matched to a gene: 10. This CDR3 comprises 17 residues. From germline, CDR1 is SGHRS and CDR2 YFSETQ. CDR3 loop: CASSLLPGQNFNQPQHF. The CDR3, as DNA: TGCGCCAGCAGCTTGCTTCCGGGACAGAATTTCAATCAGCCCCAGCATTTT. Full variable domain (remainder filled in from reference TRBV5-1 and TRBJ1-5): KAGVTQTPRYLIKTRGQQVTLSCSPISGHRSVSWYQQTPGQGLQFLFEYFSETQRNKGNFPGRFSGRQFSNSRSEMNVSTLELGDSALYLCASSLLPGQNFNQPQHFGDGTRLSIL.